This is a list of T cell receptor beta chains from one sample in a study of T cell responses to AZD1222 COVID-19 vaccine. Using immunoSEQ multiplex PCR, the repertoire was profiled, and TCRdb retains in-frame clones only, with some absent. The top ten clones hold more than 9% of a sample with some 84,000 clones, around 88% of them seen once. The specimen comprised peripheral blood, sampled 28 days after the second AZD1222 dose. Receptors originate from an adult who received the AZD1222 COVID-19 vaccine. The CDR3 runs from the conserved cysteine through the conserved F or W. Fields, in order: CDR3 DNA, CDR3 protein, V gene, D gene, clone size, J gene. A D gene is named only where the DNA matches it firmly. Some rows mark clone size as missing; the rest say once, few, many or name a class of expanded clone.

TGCGCCAGCAGCGTGGGCCAGCGGGCCAAAAACATTCAGTACTTC	CASSVGQRAKNIQYF	TRBV5-1	NA	NA	TRBJ2-4
TGTGCCAGTAGTCGAGACAGGGGGTTAAACATTCAGTACTTC	CASSRDRGLNIQYF	TRBV19	TRBD1	NA	TRBJ2-4
TGTGCCAGCAGTACACCCAACAGGGGGGTCAATGAGCAGTTCTTC	CASSTPNRGVNEQFF	TRBV27	TRBD1	NA	TRBJ2-1
TGTGCCAGCAGTTTACTTGGTGGCTACACCTTC	CASSLLGGYTF	TRBV12-3/TRBV12-4	NA	NA	TRBJ1-2
TGTGCCAGCAGCCTGAACTACAAGGATAACTATGGCTACACCTTC	CASSLNYKDNYGYTF	TRBV7-2	NA	few	TRBJ1-2
TGTGCCAGCACCCTGACAGGGGGAAACACTGAAGCTTTCTTT	CASTLTGGNTEAFF	TRBV9	TRBD1	few	TRBJ1-1
TGTGCCAGCAGCTTAGACCGGGGCAGATCCCACGAGCAGTACTTC	CASSLDRGRSHEQYF	TRBV7-9	NA	NA	TRBJ2-7
TGTGCCAGCAGCCGAGGGGGGAGAGCTAACTATGGCTACACCTTC	CASSRGGRANYGYTF	TRBV7-3	NA	NA	TRBJ1-2
TGTGCCAGCAGCCCCAACATGAACACTGAAGCTTTCTTT	CASSPNMNTEAFF	TRBV9	NA	NA	TRBJ1-1
TGTGCCAGCAGTTTAGGACAGGGAACGACTGAAGCTTTCTTT	CASSLGQGTTEAFF	TRBV27	TRBD1	NA	TRBJ1-1
TGTGCCAGCAGCTTGGTTGGTGGGACTAGCGCCGGGGAGCTGTTTTTT	CASSLVGGTSAGELFF	TRBV7-9	TRBD2	NA	TRBJ2-2
TGCGCCAGCAGTCGGGGACAGGGACTAAACGAGCAGTACTTC	CASSRGQGLNEQYF	TRBV23-1	TRBD1	NA	TRBJ2-7
TGTGCCAGCAGCCCTTCAGTCGCCTACAATGAGCAGTTCTTC	CASSPSVAYNEQFF	TRBV7-2	NA	NA	TRBJ2-1
TGCGCCAGCAGCCTGGGACAGGGGGACTTTATAAACTATGGCTACACCTTC	CASSLGQGDFINYGYTF	TRBV4-1	TRBD1	NA	TRBJ1-2
TGTGCCTGGAGTGTAATGCCCCTCCAAGAGACCCAGTACTTC	CAWSVMPLQETQYF	TRBV30	NA	once	TRBJ2-5
TGTGCCAGCAGCCCATCCGGGACAGCCGAGACCCAGTACTTC	CASSPSGTAETQYF	TRBV3-1/TRBV3-2	TRBD1	NA	TRBJ2-5